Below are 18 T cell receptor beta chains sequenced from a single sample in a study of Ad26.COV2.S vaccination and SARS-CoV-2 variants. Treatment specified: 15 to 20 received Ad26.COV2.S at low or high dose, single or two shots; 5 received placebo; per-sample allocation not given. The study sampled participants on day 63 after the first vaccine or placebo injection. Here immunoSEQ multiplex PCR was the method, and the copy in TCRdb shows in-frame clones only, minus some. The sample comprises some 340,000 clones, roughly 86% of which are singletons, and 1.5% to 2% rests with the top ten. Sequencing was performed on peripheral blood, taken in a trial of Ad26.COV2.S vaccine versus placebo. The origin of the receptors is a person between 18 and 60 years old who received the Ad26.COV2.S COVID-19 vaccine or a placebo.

The CDR3 protein is CASSLGLGVSYEQYF. CDR3 nucleotide sequence: TGCGCCAGCAGCTTGGGACTTGGGGTCTCCTACGAGCAGTACTTC. The rearrangement links TRBV5-1 to TRBJ2-7; D is uncertain. Deletions cut 0 bases from V and 0 bases from J, with 10 bases between. The CDR3 spans 15 residues. Looked up from germline, CDR1 is SGHRS and CDR2 is YFSETQ.

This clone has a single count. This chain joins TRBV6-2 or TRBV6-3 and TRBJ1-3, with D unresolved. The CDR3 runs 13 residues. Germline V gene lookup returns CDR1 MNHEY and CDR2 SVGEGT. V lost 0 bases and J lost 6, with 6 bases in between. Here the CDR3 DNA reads TGTGCCAGCAGTTACTCGTCGGAAAACACCATATATTTT. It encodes CASSYSSENTIYF.

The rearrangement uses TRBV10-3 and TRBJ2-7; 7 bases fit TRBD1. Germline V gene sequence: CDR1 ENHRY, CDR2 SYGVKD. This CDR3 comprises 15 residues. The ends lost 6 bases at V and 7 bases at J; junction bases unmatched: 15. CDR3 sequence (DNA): TGTGCCATCAGGAAGGAGTCTGGGCAGGGGGTTGAGCAGTACTTC. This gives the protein CAIRKESGQGVEQYF.

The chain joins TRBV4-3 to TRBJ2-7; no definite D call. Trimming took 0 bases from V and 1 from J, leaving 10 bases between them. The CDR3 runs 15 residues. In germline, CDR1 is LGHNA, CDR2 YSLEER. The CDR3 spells CASSQDHSSSYEQYF. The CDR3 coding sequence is TGCGCCAGCAGCCAAGATCACAGCAGTTCCTACGAGCAGTACTTC.

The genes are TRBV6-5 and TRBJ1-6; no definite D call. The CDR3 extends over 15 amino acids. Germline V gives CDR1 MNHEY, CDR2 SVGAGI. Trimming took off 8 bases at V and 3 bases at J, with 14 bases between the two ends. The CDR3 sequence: CASVPPGFYNSPLHF. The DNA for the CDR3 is TGTGCCAGCGTTCCTCCTGGTTTCTATAATTCACCCCTCCACTTT.

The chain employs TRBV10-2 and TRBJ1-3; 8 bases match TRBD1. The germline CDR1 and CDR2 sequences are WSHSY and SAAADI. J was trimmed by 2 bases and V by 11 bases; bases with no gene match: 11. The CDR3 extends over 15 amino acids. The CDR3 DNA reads TGCGCCTCCCGCGGGATCAGGGGGCCTGGAAACACCATATATTTT. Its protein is CASRGIRGPGNTIYF.

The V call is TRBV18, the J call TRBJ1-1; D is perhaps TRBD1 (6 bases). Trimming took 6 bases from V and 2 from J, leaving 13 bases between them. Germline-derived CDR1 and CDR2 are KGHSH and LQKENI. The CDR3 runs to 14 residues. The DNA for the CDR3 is TGTGCCAGCTCTCGTGGACAGAGTAACACTGAAGCTTTCTTT. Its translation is CASSRGQSNTEAFF.

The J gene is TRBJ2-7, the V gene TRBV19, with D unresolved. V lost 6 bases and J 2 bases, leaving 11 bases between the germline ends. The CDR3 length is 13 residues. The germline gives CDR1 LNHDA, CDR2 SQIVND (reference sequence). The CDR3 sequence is CASSLRETYEQYF. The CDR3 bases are TGTGCCAGTAGCCTCCGTGAAACCTACGAGCAGTACTTC.

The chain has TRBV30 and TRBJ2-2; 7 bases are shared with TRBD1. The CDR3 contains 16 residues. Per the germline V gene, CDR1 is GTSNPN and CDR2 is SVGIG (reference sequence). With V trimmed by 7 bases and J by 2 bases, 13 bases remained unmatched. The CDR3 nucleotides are TGTGCCTCTGCAAAGGGGGCAGGGAGAAACACCGGGGAGCTGTTTTTT. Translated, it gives CASAKGAGRNTGELFF.

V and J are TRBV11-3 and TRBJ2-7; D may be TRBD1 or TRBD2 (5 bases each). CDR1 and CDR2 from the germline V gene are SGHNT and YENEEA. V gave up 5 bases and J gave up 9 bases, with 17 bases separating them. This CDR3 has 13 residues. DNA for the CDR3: TGTGCCAGCAGCGGCCAGGGCGGGCGCGGGCAGTACTTC. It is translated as CASSGQGGRGQYF.

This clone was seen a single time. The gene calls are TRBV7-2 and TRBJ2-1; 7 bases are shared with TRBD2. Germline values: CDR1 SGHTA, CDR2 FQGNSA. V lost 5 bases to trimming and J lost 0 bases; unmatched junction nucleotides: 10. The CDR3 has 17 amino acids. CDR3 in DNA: TGTGCCAGCAGCGGCGGGAGCGGGGACCCCTCCTACAATGAGCAGTTCTTC. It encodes CASSGGSGDPSYNEQFF. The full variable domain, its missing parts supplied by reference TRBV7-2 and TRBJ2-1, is GAGVSQSPSNKVTEKGKDVELRCDPISGHTALYWYRQSLGQGLEFLIYFQGNSAPDKSGLPSDRFSAERTGGSVSTLTIQRTQQEDSAVYLCASSGGSGDPSYNEQFFGPGTRLTVL.

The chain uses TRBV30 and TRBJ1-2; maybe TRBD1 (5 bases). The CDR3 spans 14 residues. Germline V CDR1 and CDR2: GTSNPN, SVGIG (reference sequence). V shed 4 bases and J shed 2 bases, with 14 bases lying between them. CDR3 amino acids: CAWTPRGGNYGYTF. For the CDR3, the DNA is TGTGCCTGGACCCCGAGGGGTGGGAACTATGGCTACACCTTC. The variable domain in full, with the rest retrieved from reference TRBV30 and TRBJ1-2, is SQTIHQWPATLVQPVGSPLSLECTVEGTSNPNLYWYRQAAGRGLQLLFYSVGIGQISSEVPQNLSASRPQDRQFILSSKKLLLSDSGFYLCAWTPRGGNYGYTFGSGTRLTVV.

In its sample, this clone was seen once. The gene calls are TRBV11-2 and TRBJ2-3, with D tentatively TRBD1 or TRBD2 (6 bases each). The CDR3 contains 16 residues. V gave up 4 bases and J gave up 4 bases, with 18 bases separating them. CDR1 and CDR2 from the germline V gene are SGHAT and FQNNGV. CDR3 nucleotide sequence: TGTGCCAGCAGCTGGGGGGCCCTTCGCATCGCAGATACGCAGTATTTT. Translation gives CASSWGALRIADTQYF.

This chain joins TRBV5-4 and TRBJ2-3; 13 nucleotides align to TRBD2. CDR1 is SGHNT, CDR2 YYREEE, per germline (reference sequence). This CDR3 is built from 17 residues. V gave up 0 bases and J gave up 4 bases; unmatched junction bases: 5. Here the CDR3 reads CASSLGLAGGSSDTQYF. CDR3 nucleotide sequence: TGTGCCAGCAGCTTGGGACTAGCGGGGGGTTCTTCAGATACGCAGTATTTT.

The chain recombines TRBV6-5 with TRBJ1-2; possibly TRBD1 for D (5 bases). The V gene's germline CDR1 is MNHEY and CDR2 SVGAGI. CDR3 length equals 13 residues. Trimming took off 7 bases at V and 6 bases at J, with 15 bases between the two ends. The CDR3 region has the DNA TGTGCCAGCACTTCGGGGCCGCTACATGGCTACACCTTC. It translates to CASTSGPLHGYTF.

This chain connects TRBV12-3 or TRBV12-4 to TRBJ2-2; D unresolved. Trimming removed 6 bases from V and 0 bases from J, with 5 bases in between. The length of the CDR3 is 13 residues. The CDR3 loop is CASSLTNTGELFF. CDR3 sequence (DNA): TGTGCCAGCAGCTTAACGAACACCGGGGAGCTGTTTTTT.

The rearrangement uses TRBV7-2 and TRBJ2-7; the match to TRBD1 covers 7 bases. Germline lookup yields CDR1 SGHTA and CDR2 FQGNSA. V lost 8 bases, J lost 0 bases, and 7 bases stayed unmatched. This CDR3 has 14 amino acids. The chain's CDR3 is CASGPGQTSYEQYF. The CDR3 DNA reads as TGTGCCAGCGGACCGGGACAGACCTCCTACGAGCAGTACTTC.

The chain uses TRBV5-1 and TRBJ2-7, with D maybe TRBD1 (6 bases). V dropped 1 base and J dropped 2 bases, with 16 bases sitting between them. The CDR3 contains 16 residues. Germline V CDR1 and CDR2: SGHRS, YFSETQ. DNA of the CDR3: TGCGCCAGCAGCTTGTTCCCAGGGGCGCGGGCCTACGAGCAGTACTTC. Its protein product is CASSLFPGARAYEQYF.